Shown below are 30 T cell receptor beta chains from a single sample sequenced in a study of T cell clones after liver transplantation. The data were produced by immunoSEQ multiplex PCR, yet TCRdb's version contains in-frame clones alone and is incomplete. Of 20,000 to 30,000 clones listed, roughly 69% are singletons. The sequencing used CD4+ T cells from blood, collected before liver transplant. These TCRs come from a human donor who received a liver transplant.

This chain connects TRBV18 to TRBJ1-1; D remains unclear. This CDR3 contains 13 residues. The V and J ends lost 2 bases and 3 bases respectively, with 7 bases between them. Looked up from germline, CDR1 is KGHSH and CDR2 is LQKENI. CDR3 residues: CASSPSRDTEAFF. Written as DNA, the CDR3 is TGTGCCAGCTCACCAAGTAGGGACACTGAAGCTTTCTTT.

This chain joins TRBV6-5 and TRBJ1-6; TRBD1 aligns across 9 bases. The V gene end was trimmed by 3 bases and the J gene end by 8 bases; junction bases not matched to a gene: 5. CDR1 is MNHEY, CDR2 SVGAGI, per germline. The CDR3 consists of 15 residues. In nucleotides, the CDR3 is TGTGCCAGCAGTTATAGTCGGACAGGGGATTCACCCCTCCACTTT. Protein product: CASSYSRTGDSPLHF.

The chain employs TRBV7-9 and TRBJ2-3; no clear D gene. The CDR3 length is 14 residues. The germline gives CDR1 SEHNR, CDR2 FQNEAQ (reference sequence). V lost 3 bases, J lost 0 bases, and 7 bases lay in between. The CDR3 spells CASSLDVSTDTQYF. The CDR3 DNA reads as TGTGCCAGCAGCTTGGACGTTAGCACAGATACGCAGTATTTT.

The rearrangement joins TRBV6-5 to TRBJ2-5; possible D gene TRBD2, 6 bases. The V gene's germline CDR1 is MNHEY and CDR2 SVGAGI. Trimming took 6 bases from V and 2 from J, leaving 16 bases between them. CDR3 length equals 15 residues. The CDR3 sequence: CASSRRDWGQETQYF. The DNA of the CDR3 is TGTGCCAGCAGCCGCCGGGACTGGGGGCAAGAGACCCAGTACTTC.

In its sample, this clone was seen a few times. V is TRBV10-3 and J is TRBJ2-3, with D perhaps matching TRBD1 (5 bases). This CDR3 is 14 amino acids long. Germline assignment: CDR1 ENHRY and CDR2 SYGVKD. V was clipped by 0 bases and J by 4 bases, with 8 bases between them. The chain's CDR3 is CAISESRESDTQYF. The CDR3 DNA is TGTGCCATCAGTGAGTCCAGGGAATCAGATACGCAGTATTTT.

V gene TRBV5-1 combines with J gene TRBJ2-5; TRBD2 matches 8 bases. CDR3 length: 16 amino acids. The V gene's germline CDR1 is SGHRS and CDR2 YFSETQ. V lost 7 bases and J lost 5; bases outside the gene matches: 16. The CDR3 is CASAPQSGGPVETQYF. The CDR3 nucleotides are TGCGCCAGCGCCCCTCAATCGGGGGGGCCTGTGGAGACCCAGTACTTC.

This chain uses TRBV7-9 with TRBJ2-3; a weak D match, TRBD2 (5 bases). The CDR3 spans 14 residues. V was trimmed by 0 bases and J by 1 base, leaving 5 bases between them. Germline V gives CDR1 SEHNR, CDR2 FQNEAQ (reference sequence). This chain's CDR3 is CASSLAEGTDTQYF. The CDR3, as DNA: TGTGCCAGCAGCTTAGCGGAGGGCACAGATACGCAGTATTTT.

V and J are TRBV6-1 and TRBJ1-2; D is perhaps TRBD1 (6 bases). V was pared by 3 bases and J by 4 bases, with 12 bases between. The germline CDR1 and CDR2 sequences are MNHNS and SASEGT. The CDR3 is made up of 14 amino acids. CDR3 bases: TGTGCCAGCAGTGAGGGGGGCGCCGGCTATGGCTACACCTTC. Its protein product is CASSEGGAGYGYTF.

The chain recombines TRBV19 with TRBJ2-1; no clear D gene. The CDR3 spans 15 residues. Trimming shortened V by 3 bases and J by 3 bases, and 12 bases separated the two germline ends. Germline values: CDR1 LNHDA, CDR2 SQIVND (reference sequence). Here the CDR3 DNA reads TGTGCCAGTAGTATCATCACGAGGAACTACAATGAGCAGTTCTTC. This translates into CASSIITRNYNEQFF. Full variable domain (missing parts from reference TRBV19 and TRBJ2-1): DGGITQSPKYLFRKEGQNVTLSCEQNLNHDAMYWYRQDPGQGLRLIYYSQIVNDFQKGDIAEGYSVSREKKESFPLTVTSAQKNPTAFYLCASSIITRNYNEQFFGPGTRLTVL.

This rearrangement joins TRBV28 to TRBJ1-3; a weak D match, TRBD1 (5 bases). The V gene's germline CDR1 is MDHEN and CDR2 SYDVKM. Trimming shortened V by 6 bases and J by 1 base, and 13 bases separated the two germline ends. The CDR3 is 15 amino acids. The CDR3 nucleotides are TGTGCCAGCAGGGGGCCCACCAAGTCTGGAAACACCATATATTTT. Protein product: CASRGPTKSGNTIYF. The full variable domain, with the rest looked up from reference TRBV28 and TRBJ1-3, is DVKVTQSSRYLVKRTGEKVFLECVQDMDHENMFWYRQDPGLGLRLIYFSYDVKMKEKGDIPEGYSVSREKKERFSLILESASTNQTSMYLCASRGPTKSGNTIYFGEGSWLTVV.

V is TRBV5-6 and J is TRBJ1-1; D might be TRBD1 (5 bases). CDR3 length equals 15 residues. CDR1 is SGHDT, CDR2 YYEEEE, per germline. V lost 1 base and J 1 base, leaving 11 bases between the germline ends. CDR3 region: CASSLTGTGNTEAFF. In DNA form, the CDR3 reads TGTGCCAGCAGCTTGACCGGGACTGGGAACACTGAAGCTTTCTTT.

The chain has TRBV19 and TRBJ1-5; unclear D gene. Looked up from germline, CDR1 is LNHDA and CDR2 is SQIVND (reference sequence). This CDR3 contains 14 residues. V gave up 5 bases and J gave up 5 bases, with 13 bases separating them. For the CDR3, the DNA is TGTGCCAGTAGTCCTAAACAAATCGATCAGCCCCAGCATTTT. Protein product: CASSPKQIDQPQHF.

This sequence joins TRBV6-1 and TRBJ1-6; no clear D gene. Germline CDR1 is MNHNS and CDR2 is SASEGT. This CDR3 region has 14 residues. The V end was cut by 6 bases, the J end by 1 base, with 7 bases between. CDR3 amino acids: CASRKSSYNSPLHF. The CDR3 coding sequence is TGTGCCAGCAGGAAGTCATCCTATAATTCACCCCTCCACTTT.

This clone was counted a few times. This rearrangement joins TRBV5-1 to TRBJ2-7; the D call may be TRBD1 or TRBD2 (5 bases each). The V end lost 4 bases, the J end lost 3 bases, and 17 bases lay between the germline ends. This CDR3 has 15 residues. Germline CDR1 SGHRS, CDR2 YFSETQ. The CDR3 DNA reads TGCGCCAGCAGCGTAAGGCAGGGCCGGGACTACGAGCAGTACTTC. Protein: CASSVRQGRDYEQYF.

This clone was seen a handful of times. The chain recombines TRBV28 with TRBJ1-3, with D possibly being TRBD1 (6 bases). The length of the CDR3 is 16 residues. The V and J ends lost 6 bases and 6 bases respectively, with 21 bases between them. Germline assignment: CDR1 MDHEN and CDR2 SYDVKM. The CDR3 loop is CASSPTPGTTENTIYF. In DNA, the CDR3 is TGTGCCAGCAGCCCAACGCCCGGGACAACCGAAAACACCATATATTTT. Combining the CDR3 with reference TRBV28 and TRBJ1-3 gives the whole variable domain DVKVTQSSRYLVKRTGEKVFLECVQDMDHENMFWYRQDPGLGLRLIYFSYDVKMKEKGDIPEGYSVSREKKERFSLILESASTNQTSMYLCASSPTPGTTENTIYFGEGSWLTVV.

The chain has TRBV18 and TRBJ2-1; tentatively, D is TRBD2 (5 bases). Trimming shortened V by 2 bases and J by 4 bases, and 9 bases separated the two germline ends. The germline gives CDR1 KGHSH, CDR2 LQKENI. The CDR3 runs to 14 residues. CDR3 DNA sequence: TGTGCCAGCTCACCAATCTCGGGATACAATGAGCAGTTCTTC. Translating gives CASSPISGYNEQFF.

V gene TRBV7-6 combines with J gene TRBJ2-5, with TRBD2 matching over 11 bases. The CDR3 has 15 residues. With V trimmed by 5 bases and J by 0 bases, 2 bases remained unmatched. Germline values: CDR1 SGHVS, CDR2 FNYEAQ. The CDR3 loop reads CASSRLAGNQETQYF. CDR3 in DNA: TGTGCCAGCAGCCGACTAGCGGGGAACCAAGAGACCCAGTACTTC. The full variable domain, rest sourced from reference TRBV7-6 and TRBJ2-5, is GAGVSQSPRYKVTKRGQDVALRCDPISGHVSLYWYRQALGQGPEFLTYFNYEAQQDKSGLPNDRFSAERPEGSISTLTIQRTEQRDSAMYRCASSRLAGNQETQYFGPGTRLLVL.

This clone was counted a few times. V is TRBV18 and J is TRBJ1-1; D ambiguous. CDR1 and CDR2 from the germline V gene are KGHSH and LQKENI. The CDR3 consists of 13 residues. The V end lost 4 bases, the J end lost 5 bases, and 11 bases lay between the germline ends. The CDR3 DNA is TGTGCCAGCTCACTTTCAAGGGAGACTGAAGCTTTCTTT. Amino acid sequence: CASSLSRETEAFF.

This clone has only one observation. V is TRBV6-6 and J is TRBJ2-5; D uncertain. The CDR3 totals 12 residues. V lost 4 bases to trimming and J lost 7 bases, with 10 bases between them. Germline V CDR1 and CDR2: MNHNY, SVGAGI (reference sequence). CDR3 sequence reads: CASSFTDGTQYF. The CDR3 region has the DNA TGTGCCAGCAGTTTCACCGACGGGACCCAGTACTTC.

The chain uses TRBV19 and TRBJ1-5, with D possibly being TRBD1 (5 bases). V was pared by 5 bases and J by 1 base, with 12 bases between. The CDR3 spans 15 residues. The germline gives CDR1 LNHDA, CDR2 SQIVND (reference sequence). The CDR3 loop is CASSLQQASNQPQHF. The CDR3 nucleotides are TGTGCCAGTAGTCTCCAACAGGCAAGCAATCAGCCCCAGCATTTT.

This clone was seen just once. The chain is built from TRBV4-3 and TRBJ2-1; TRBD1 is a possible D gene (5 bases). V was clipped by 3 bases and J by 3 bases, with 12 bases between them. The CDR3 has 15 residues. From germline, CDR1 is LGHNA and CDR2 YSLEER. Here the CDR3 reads CASSQIVDSYNEQFF. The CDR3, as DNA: TGCGCCAGCAGCCAGATCGTCGACAGCTACAATGAGCAGTTCTTC.

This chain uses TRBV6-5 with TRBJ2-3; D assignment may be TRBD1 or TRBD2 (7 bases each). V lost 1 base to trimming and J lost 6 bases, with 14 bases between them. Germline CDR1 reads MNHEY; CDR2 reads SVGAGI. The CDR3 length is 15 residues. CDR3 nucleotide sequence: TGTGCCAGCAGTTACTGGGGCCAGGGGGGGGATACGCAGTATTTT. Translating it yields CASSYWGQGGDTQYF.

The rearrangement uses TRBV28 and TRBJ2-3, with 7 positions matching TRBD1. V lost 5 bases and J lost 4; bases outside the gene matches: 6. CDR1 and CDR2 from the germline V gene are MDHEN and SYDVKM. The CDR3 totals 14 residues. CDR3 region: CASSAQGIADTQYF. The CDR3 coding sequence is TGTGCCAGCAGTGCACAGGGGATTGCAGATACGCAGTATTTT.

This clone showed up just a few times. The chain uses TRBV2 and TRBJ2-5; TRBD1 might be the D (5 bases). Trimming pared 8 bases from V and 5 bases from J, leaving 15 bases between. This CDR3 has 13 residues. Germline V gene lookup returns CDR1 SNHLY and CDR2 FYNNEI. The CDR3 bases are TGTGCCAGCCGCAGGGAAATGGGGGAGACCCAGTACTTC. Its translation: CASRREMGETQYF.

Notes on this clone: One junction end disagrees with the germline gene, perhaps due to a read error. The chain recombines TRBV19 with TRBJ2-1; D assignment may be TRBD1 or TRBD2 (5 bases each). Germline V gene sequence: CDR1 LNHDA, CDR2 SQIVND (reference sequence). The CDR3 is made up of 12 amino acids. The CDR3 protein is CVSRYDQGELFF. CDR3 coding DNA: TGTGTCAGTAGATACGATCAGGGAGAGTTGTTCTTC.

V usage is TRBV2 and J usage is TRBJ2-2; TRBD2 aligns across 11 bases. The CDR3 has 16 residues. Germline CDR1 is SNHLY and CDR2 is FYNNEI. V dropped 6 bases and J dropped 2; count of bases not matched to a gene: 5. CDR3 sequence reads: CASSGSGGANTGELFF. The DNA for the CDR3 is TGTGCCAGCAGCGGTAGCGGGGGGGCTAACACCGGGGAGCTGTTTTTT.

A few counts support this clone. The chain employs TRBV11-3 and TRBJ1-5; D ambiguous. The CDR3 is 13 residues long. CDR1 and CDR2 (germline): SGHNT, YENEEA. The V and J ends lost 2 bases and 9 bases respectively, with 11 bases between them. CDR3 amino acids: CASSLKLLTPQHF. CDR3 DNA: TGTGCCAGCAGCTTAAAGTTGTTAACGCCCCAGCATTTT.

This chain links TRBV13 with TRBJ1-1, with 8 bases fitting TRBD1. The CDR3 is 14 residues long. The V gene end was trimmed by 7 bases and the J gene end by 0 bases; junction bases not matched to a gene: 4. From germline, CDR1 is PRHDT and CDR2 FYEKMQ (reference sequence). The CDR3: CASNRGIMNTEAFF. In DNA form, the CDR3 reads TGTGCCAGCAACAGGGGGATAATGAACACTGAAGCTTTCTTT.

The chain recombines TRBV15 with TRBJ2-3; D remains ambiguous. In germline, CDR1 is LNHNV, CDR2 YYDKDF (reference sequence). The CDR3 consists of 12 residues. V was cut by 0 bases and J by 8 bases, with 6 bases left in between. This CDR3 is CATSRDTGTQYF. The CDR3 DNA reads TGTGCCACCAGCAGAGATACCGGTACGCAGTATTTT.

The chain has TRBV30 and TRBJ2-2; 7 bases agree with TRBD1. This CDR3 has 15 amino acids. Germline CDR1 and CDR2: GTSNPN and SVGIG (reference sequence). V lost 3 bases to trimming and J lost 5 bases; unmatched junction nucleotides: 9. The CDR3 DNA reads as TGTGCCTGGAGGAACCGGGACAGTAGGACCGGGGAGCTGTTTTTT. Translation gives CAWRNRDSRTGELFF.